Detailed here is one T cell receptor beta chain. Its antigen is still unknown. The sample originates from a study of early T cells in non-severe SARS-CoV-2 infection. Study-wide context: Chains were unpaired, as sequencing was done on bulk RNA from unsorted whole blood.

Trimming took 7 bases from V and 0 from J; bases not matched to a gene: 6. The CDR3 spans 14 residues. Germline CDR1 reads SEHNR; CDR2 reads FQNEAQ (reference sequence). Whole-study results and caveats: Missing private and CD4 specificities, VDJdb matching favored anti-spike CD8 responses.

In the library, individual cDNA molecules carried attached unique molecular identifiers. TCRdb called the 5' RACE reads again in MiXCR, with one record for every CDR3 protein. The sample consists of about 59,000 distinct CDR3 sequences, 13% of them appearing once. V gene TRBV7-9 combines with J gene TRBJ2-7; 7 nucleotides match TRBD1. The clonotype originates from an adult who was a healthcare worker with PCR-confirmed SARS-CoV-2 infection or an uninfected control (not recorded which). This sample comprised whole blood, obtained at baseline. CDR3 residues: CASIATGSSYEQYF. As DNA, the CDR3 is TGTGCCAGCATCGCGACAGGGAGCTCCTACGAGCAGTACTTC.